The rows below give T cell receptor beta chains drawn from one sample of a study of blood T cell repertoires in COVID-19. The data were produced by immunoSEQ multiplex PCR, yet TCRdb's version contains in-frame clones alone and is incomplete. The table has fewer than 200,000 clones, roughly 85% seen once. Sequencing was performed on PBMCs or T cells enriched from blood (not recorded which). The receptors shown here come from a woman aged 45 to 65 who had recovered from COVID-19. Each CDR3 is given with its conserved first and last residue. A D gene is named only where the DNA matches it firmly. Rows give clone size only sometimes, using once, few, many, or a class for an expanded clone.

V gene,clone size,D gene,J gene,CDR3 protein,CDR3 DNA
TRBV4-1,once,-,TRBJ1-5,CASSRLVIGQPQHF,TGCGCCAGCAGCCGGCTCGTGATTGGTCAGCCCCAGCATTTT
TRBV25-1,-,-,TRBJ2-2,CASRSRVWTGELFF,TGTGCCAGCAGATCCAGGGTTTGGACCGGGGAGCTGTTTTTT
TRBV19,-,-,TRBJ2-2,CASSIAVSPTGELFF,TGTGCCAGTAGTATAGCAGTTTCCCCCACCGGGGAGCTGTTTTTT
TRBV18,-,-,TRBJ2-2,CASSLNTGELFF,TGTGCCAGCTCACTAAACACCGGGGAGCTGTTTTTT
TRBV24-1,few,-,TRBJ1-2,CATSDLLSDGYTF,TGTGCCACCAGTGATTTGTTGTCCGATGGCTACACCTTC
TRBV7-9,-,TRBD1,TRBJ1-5,CASSGSTTGGSNQPQHF,TGTGCCAGCAGCGGAAGTACAACAGGGGGGAGCAATCAGCCCCAGCATTTT
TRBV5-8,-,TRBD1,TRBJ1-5,CASSLEVLGTVNQPQHF,TGTGCCAGCAGCTTGGAAGTCCTGGGGACAGTCAATCAGCCCCAGCATTTT
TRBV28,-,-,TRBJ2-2,CASRSGHMNTGELFF,TGTGCCAGTCGATCGGGACATATGAACACCGGGGAGCTGTTTTTT
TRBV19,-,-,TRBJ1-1,CASSHWSNTEAFF,TGTGCCAGTAGTCATTGGAGTAACACTGAAGCTTTCTTT
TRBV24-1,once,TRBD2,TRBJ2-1,CATSGGGRDEQFF,TGTGCCACCAGTGGTGGCGGGAGGGATGAGCAGTTCTTC
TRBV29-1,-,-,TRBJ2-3,CSVVSMDTQYF,TGCAGCGTTGTGTCCATGGATACGCAGTATTTT
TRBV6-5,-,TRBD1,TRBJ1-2,CASSSGQGRGGYTF,TGTGCCAGCAGTTCCGGACAGGGACGCGGTGGCTACACCTTC
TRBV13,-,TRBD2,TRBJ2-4,CASSSAAGGGNIQYF,TGTGCCAGCAGCTCAGCCGCGGGCGGGGGGAACATTCAGTACTTC
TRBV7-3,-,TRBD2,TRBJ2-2,CASSPPGVAGTGELFF,TGTGCCAGCAGCCCCCCCGGGGTAGCGGGCACCGGGGAGCTGTTTTTT
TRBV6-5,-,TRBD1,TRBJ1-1,CASRTGEVNTEAFF,TGTGCCAGCAGAACAGGGGAGGTGAACACTGAAGCTTTCTTT
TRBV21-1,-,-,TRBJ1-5,CASSKAWPNYQPQHF,TGTGCCAGCAGCAAAGCATGGCCGAATTATCAGCCCCAGCATTTT
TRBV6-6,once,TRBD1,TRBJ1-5,CASSLTGARSNQPQHF,TGTGCCAGCAGTTTGACAGGGGCGAGGAGCAATCAGCCCCAGCATTTT
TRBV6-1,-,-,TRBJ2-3,CASSERDSGPDTQYF,TGTGCCAGCAGTGAAAGAGACTCCGGCCCAGATACGCAGTATTTT
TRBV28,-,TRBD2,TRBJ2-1,CASRRLANEQFF,TGTGCCAGCAGACGACTAGCGAATGAGCAGTTCTTC
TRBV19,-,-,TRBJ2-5,CASSPQGGQGTQYF,TGTGCCAGTAGTCCCCAGGGGGGTCAAGGGACCCAGTACTTC
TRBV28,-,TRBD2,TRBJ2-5,CASSTWTSGEGETQYF,TGTGCCAGCAGTACCTGGACTAGCGGGGAAGGGGAGACCCAGTACTTC
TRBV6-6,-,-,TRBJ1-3,CASSYPEFSGNTIYF,TGTGCCAGCAGTTACCCTGAGTTCTCGGGAAACACCATATATTTT
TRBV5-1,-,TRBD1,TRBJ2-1,CASSRSGTGVSYNEQFF,TGCGCCAGCAGCCGCTCCGGGACAGGGGTTTCCTACAATGAGCAGTTCTTC
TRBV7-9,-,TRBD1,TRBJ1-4,CASSRTGVNEKLFF,TGTGCCAGCAGCCGGACAGGGGTAAATGAAAAACTGTTTTTT
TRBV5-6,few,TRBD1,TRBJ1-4,CASSWGTGNEKLFF,TGTGCCAGCAGCTGGGGGACAGGGAATGAAAAACTGTTTTTT
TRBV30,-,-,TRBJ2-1,CAWSVGSSYYNEQFF,TGTGCCTGGAGTGTTGGTAGCTCGTACTACAATGAGCAGTTCTTC
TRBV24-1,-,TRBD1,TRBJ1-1,CATTPAGQGRKAFF,TGTGCCACCACCCCGGCCGGACAGGGGAGGAAAGCTTTCTTT
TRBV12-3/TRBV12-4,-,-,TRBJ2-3,CASRQSTDTQYF,TGTGCCAGCAGGCAGAGCACAGATACGCAGTATTTT
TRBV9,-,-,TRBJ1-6,CASSELVRSSYNSPLHF,TGTGCCAGCAGCGAGCTGGTGAGGAGCTCCTATAATTCACCCCTCCACTTT
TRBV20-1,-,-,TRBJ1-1,CSVYKNTEAFF,TGCAGTGTGTATAAGAACACTGAAGCTTTCTTT
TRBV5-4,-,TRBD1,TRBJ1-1,CASSLGQPLNTEAFF,TGTGCCAGCAGCCTGGGACAGCCTCTTAACACTGAAGCTTTCTTT
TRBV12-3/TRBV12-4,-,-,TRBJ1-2,CASSLRGPVGYTF,TGTGCCAGCAGTTTACGAGGGCCGGTTGGCTACACCTTC
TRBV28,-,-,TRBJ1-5,CASGAPSNQPQHF,TGTGCCAGCGGGGCACCCAGCAATCAGCCCCAGCATTTT
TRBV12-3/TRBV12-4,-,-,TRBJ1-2,CASNQGGDGYTF,TGTGCCAGCAACCAAGGGGGGGATGGCTACACCTTC
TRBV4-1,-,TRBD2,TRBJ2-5,CASSQASGVETQYF,TGCGCCAGCAGCCAGGCTAGCGGGGTAGAGACCCAGTACTTC
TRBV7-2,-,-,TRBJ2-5,CASSPVKTQYF,TGTGCCAGCAGCCCGGTGAAGACCCAGTACTTC
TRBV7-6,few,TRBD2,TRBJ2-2,CASSQWTSGSLGGELFF,TGTGCCAGCAGCCAATGGACTAGCGGGAGCCTGGGCGGGGAGCTGTTTTTT
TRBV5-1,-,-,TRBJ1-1,CASSSDLTLRGEAFF,TGCGCCAGCAGCTCGGACTTAACCCTACGGGGTGAAGCTTTCTTT
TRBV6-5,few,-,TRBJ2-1,CASSTPRTRDEQFF,TGTGCCAGCAGTACACCAAGGACAAGGGATGAGCAGTTCTTC
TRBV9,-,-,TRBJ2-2,CASREDRDKNTGELFF,TGTGCCAGCAGAGAAGACCGGGACAAGAACACCGGGGAGCTGTTTTTT
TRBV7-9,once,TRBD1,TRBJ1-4,CASSLVGTGGSEKLFF,TGTGCCAGCAGCTTAGTAGGGACAGGGGGAAGTGAAAAACTGTTTTTT
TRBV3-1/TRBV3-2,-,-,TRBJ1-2,CASSQDFREINYGYTF,TGTGCCAGCAGCCAAGATTTTCGAGAGATTAACTATGGCTACACCTTC
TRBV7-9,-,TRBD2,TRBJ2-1,CASSPGGLNREQFF,TGTGCCAGCAGCCCCGGGGGGTTGAACCGTGAGCAGTTCTTC
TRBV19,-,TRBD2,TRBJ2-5,CASGLAGVLETQYF,TGTGCCAGCGGACTAGCGGGAGTTTTGGAGACCCAGTACTTC
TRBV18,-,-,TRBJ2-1,CASSPRENEQFF,TGTGCCAGCTCGCCCAGGGAAAATGAGCAGTTCTTC
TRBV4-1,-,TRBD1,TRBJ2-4,CASTQGQGVAKNIQYF,TGCGCCAGCACCCAAGGACAGGGTGTAGCCAAAAACATTCAGTACTTC
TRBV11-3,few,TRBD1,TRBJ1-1,CASSLALGQGVAEAFF,TGTGCCAGCAGCTTAGCTCTGGGGCAGGGGGTCGCTGAAGCTTTCTTT